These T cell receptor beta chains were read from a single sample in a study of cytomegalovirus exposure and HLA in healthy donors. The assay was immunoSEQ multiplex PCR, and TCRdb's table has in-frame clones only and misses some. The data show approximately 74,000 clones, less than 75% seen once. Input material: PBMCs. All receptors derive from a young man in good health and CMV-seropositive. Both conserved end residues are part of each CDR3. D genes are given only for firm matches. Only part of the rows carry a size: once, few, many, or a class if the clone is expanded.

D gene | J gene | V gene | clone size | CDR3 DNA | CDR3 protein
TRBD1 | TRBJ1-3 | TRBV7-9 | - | TGTGCCAGCAGCCCTGCGGGACAGGCCTCTGGAAACACCATATATTTT | CASSPAGQASGNTIYF
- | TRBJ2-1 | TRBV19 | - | TGTGCCAGTAGTATTCCGCATACTAGTAATGAGCAGTTCTTC | CASSIPHTSNEQFF
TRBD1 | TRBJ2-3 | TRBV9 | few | TGTGCCAGCAGCCCCCGGACAGGGGGCGGCTCAGATACGCAGTATTTT | CASSPRTGGGSDTQYF
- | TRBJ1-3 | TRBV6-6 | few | TGTGCCAGCAGCGCTAAGGACAGTCCTGGAAACACCATATATTTT | CASSAKDSPGNTIYF
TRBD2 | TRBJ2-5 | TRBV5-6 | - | TGTGCCAGCAGCAAACTAGCGGGGTCAGAGACCCAGTACTTC | CASSKLAGSETQYF
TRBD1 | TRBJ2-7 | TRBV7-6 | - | TGTGCCAGCAGCCAAAGGACAGGGGGAGACGAGCAGTACTTC | CASSQRTGGDEQYF
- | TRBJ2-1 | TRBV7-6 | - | TGTGCCAGCAGCACCCCGAAGACAGACTTTTACAATGAGCAGTTCTTC | CASSTPKTDFYNEQFF
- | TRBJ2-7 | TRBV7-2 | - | TGTGCCAGCGGGAGATTGGGGTACGAGCAGTACTTC | CASGRLGYEQYF
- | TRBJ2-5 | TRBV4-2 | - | TGTGCCAGCAGCCAAGATGTAACAGCGGGAAGGGGGGAGACCCAGTACTTC | CASSQDVTAGRGETQYF
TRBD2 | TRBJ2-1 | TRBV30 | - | TGTGCCTGGGGTGGATGGCGGGGGGGATACAATGAGCAGTTCTTC | CAWGGWRGGYNEQFF
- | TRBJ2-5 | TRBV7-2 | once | TGTGCCAGCAGCCGAGCCCTCCAAGAGACCCAGTACTTC | CASSRALQETQYF
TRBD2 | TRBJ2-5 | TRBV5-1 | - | TGCGCCAGCGGCGGGGGGGCCGTAGAGACCCAGTACTTC | CASGGGAVETQYF
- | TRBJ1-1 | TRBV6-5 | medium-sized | TGTGCCAGCAGTCGCGTTCCGGGTGGCACTGAAGCTTTCTTT | CASSRVPGGTEAFF
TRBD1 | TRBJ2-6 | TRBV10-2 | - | TGCGCCAGCAGTGAGCGACCGGGACAGGGCTTCGACGGGGCCAACGTCCTGACTTTC | CASSERPGQGFDGANVLTF
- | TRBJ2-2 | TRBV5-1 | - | TGCGCCAGCAGCCTAGACAGGCCTACCGGGGAGCTGTTTTTT | CASSLDRPTGELFF
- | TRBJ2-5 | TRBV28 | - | TGTGCCAGCAGCCGGAGAGAGACCCAGTACTTC | CASSRRETQYF
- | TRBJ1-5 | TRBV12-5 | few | TGTGCTAGTGGTTTGGGCCTCAGGGGACCCGATCAGCCCCAGCATTTT | CASGLGLRGPDQPQHF
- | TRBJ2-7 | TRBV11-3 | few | TGTGCCAGCAGCCAACATCAGGGCTCCGAGCAGTACTTC | CASSQHQGSEQYF
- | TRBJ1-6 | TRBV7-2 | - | TGTGCCAGCAGCTTAGTTGGTTCTGCGGATTCACCCCTCCACTTT | CASSLVGSADSPLHF
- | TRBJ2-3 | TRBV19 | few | TGTGCCAGTAGCCCAATAGCGGCCGTCAAAACAGATACGCAGTATTTT | CASSPIAAVKTDTQYF
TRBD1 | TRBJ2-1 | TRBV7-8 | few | TGTGCCAGTCAGGGGGCGATAAATGAGCAGTTCTTC | CASQGAINEQFF
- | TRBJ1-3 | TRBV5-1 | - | TGCGCCAGCAGCTTGGATTCCGGGAGTCGGGTTGGAAACACCATATATTTT | CASSLDSGSRVGNTIYF
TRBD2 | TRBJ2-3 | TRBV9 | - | TGTGCCAGCAGCGTAGGAACGGGGGGGCCTTCGTCAGATACGCAGTATTTT | CASSVGTGGPSSDTQYF